Below, 12 T cell receptor beta chains from the same sample are listed, as sequenced in a study of cytomegalovirus exposure and HLA in healthy donors. The PCR ran on 60 Vbeta and 13 Jbeta primers. Data came from immunoSEQ multiplex PCR; TCRdb stores just in-frame clones and leaves some out. The sample holds under 150,000 clones, about three quarters seen once. What was sequenced was PBMCs. These receptors all come from a man aged 18-30 years in good health and CMV-seronegative.

This clone was detected a few times. The chain couples TRBV5-1 to TRBJ1-3; 9 bases are shared with TRBD1. The V segment lost 2 bases and the J segment 2 bases; nucleotides outside the gene matches: 5. Germline V gives CDR1 SGHRS, CDR2 YFSETQ. The CDR3 has 16 amino acids. In DNA form, the CDR3 reads TGCGCCAGCAGCTTCGGACAGGGGAAGGCTGGAAACACCATATATTTT. It specifies CASSFGQGKAGNTIYF.

The chain uses TRBV19 and TRBJ2-1; 8 bases agree with TRBD2. With 2 bases clipped from V and 0 bases from J, the junction kept 6 bases outside the gene matches. CDR3 length: 17 amino acids. Germline assignment: CDR1 LNHDA and CDR2 SQIVND (reference sequence). The DNA of the CDR3 is TGTGCCAGTAGTATAAGATTAGCGGGGAGCTCCTACAATGAGCAGTTCTTC. Protein product: CASSIRLAGSSYNEQFF.

This chain uses TRBV27 with TRBJ2-1, with D perhaps TRBD1 (6 bases). V lost 5 bases, J lost 8 bases, and 13 bases lay in between. Germline-derived CDR1 and CDR2 are MNHEY and SMNVEV (reference sequence). CDR3 length equals 13 residues. CDR3 nucleotides: TGTGCCAGCAGTCGTAGAAGGGGGTATGAGCAGTTCTTC. This sequence encodes CASSRRRGYEQFF.

The chain couples TRBV6-5 to TRBJ2-7, with D maybe TRBD1 (5 bases). Germline CDR1 MNHEY, CDR2 SVGAGI. This CDR3 contains 15 residues. Between the trimmed V and J ends, which lost 1 base and 2 bases, there was a span of 12 bases. CDR3 nucleotide sequence: TGTGCCAGCAGTTACTTGTGGCAGGGTACCTACGAGCAGTACTTC. It specifies CASSYLWQGTYEQYF.

V gene TRBV7-9 combines with J gene TRBJ2-1; D is ambiguous. CDR1 and CDR2 (germline): SEHNR, FQNEAQ (reference sequence). The V end lost 5 bases, the J end lost 0 bases, and 14 bases lay between the germline ends. This CDR3 has 16 residues. Here the CDR3 reads CASSPMMESSYNEQFF. Here the CDR3 DNA reads TGTGCCAGCAGCCCCATGATGGAGAGCTCCTACAATGAGCAGTTCTTC.

In its sample, this clone ranks as medium-sized (0.01 to 0.1%). The chain has TRBV5-8 and TRBJ1-5; D is unclear. Trimming cost V 3 bases and J 6 bases, with 7 bases left between them. Germline V lookup: CDR1 SGHTS, CDR2 YDEGEE. This CDR3 contains 12 residues. The CDR3 nucleotides read TGTGCCAGCAGCTGGCTTGGTCAGCCCCAGCATTTT. Translated, it gives CASSWLGQPQHF.

This rearrangement joins TRBV4-1 to TRBJ2-1; 7 bases line up with TRBD2. The trim removed 2 bases at V and 4 bases at J, leaving 5 bases unmatched. In germline, CDR1 is MGHRA, CDR2 YSYEKL. The CDR3 has 15 amino acids. The CDR3 here is CASSQPASGYNEQFF. The CDR3 DNA reads TGCGCCAGCAGCCAACCCGCTAGCGGTTACAATGAGCAGTTCTTC.

The V call is TRBV7-3, the J call TRBJ1-5, with D maybe TRBD1 (6 bases). Per germline, CDR1 SGHTA and CDR2 FQGTGA. The CDR3 has 13 amino acids. V lost 5 bases and J lost 4, with 9 bases in between. The CDR3 DNA sequence: TGTGCCAGCAGCCAAGGGGGTAATCAGCCCCAGCATTTT. Residues: CASSQGGNQPQHF.

This clone was detected a few times. The chain is built from TRBV27 and TRBJ2-3, with a tentative D call TRBD2 (5 bases). Germline V gene lookup returns CDR1 MNHEY and CDR2 SMNVEV (reference sequence). Trimming took off 7 bases at V and 2 bases at J, with 10 bases between the two ends. The CDR3 extends over 13 amino acids. This chain's CDR3 is CASTERLTDTQYF. The CDR3 DNA follows: TGTGCCAGCACGGAGCGGCTCACAGATACGCAGTATTTT.

V gene TRBV25-1 combines with J gene TRBJ1-2; TRBD1 might be the D (5 bases). V gave up 6 bases and J gave up 6 bases, with 20 bases separating them. The germline V gene has CDR1 MGHDK and CDR2 SYGVNS. The CDR3 extends over 15 amino acids. In DNA, the CDR3 is TGTGCCAGCAGGGACAAAGGGGTGGGGAATCATGGCTACACCTTC. Amino acid sequence: CASRDKGVGNHGYTF.

The J gene is TRBJ2-2, the V gene TRBV28, with D maybe TRBD1 (6 bases). Trimming pared 6 bases from V and 4 bases from J, leaving 12 bases between. Germline CDR1 MDHEN, CDR2 SYDVKM. This CDR3 is 14 amino acids long. The CDR3: CASRGAVSTGELFF. The CDR3 DNA reads TGTGCCAGCAGGGGGGCGGTTAGCACCGGGGAGCTGTTTTTT.

The rearrangement joins TRBV29-1 to TRBJ1-1, with a weak D call TRBD1 (5 bases). The CDR3 consists of 12 residues. The V and J ends lost 5 bases and 2 bases respectively, with 9 bases between them. Germline V gene data show CDR1 as SQVTM and CDR2 as ANQGSEA. The CDR3 region is CSVSRGNTEAFF. Here the CDR3 DNA reads TGCAGCGTTTCAAGGGGAAACACTGAAGCTTTCTTT.